The subject of this entry is one T cell receptor (beta chain). Trimming cost V 7 bases and J 9 bases, with 19 bases left between them. Germline-derived CDR1 and CDR2 are SQVTM and ANQGSEA. The CDR3 runs 13 residues. This sample stems from a study of blood T cell repertoires in COVID-19. Background on the study: The United States, Italy and Spain supplied acute and convalescent COVID-19 samples. From T cells, B-cell-depleted T cells, or PBMCs came the material, which was cDNA or gDNA.

Original processing methods: The assay estimated nucleated cells by amplifying reference gene primers. The method was immunoSEQ multiplex PCR; TCRdb's version includes in-frame clones alone and lacks a portion of them. The V and J calls and clone size come from that table; D and trimming were worked out from the DNA. The sample has 150,000 or so clones, roughly 80% seen once. The TCR comes from a woman aged 80 or older with acute or convalescent COVID-19. The chain links TRBV29-1 to TRBJ2-1; D is perhaps TRBD2 (7 bases). Material for sequencing was peripheral blood. The CDR3 protein is CSAGVGGPGEQFF. As DNA, the CDR3 is TGCAGCGCTGGAGTGGGGGGGCCGGGTGAGCAGTTCTTC.